The present entry profiles one T cell receptor (beta chain) with its context. This clonotype was detected ten times or more. No antigen is known for it. No qualities accompany the bases; no much larger clone lies one base away. These data come from a study of early T cells in non-severe SARS-CoV-2 infection (dated by TCRdb to about 2021). About the study as a whole: Bulk RNA from unsorted whole blood was used for TCR sequencing, so alpha and beta chains could not be paired.

Library creation used 5' RACE. TCRdb shows the sequencer as NextSeq 500. In the TCR library protocol, unique molecular identifiers were attached to individual cDNA molecules to correct for PCR bias and sequencing error. TCR alpha and beta chains were both sequenced, and the abundances of alpha and beta sequences in each sample were closely correlated with each other. Per the authors' processing: V gene, J gene and CDR3 annotation of TCR sequences was performed with Decombinator V4. Expanded TCRs were defined as changing significantly between any two time points under a Poisson model with p below 0.0001. TCR abundances were normalised to the total number of TCRs sequenced per sample and expressed as counts per million. TRAV1-2 paired with TRAJ12, TRAJ20 or TRAJ33 defined MAIT TCRs, while TRAV10 paired with TRAJ18 defined iNKT TCRs. VDJdb, accessed 1 November 2021, was searched for CMV, EBV and SARS-CoV-2 annotated TCRs, with TCRs annotated for multiple antigens excluded. In-frame beta chains were kept once TCRdb had trimmed the public reads at Q25 with fastp and called clones with MiXCR. Rows are combined by CDR3 protein, so each entry shows the most common genes and DNA. It is TCRdb's table, rather than the study itself, that gives the V and J calls and clone size. The sample profile shows some 48,000 distinct CDR3 sequences; about 4% of them were found once. In total, the top ten clones hold 5% to 6.5% of the sample.

On the study overall, not on this receptor specifically: VDJdb matching was skewed toward anti-spike CD8 responses, so virus-specific expansions were likely underestimated and private and CD4 specificities were missed.

The germline V end is reduced by 4 bases and the J end by 0 bases; junction bases left unmatched: 17. From the cysteine up to the phenylalanine, the CDR3 has a length of 20 residues. Only the CDR3 region is kept as DNA, spanning 60 bases read in frame from base 1. In the germline V gene, CDR1 corresponds to SNHLY and CDR2 to FYNNEI. A case-control design nested within a healthcare worker cohort in London, UK, was used, with weekly nasopharyngeal swab PCR tests and blood sampling performed. Between 23 and 31 March 2020, the week of the UK lockdown, healthcare workers were enrolled and then followed up weekly for as long as 16 weeks.

Input material: whole blood. The origin of this receptor is an adult who was a healthcare worker with PCR-confirmed SARS-CoV-2 infection or an uninfected control (not recorded which). The rearrangement combines TRBV2 with TRBJ2-1; the central 8 bases match TRBD2. The CDR3 amino acid sequence is: CASSGSLRSRTSRSYNEQFF. The nucleotides are TGTGCCAGCAGTGGGAGCCTCCGCAGCCGGACTAGCCGCTCCTACAATGAGCAGTTCTTC.